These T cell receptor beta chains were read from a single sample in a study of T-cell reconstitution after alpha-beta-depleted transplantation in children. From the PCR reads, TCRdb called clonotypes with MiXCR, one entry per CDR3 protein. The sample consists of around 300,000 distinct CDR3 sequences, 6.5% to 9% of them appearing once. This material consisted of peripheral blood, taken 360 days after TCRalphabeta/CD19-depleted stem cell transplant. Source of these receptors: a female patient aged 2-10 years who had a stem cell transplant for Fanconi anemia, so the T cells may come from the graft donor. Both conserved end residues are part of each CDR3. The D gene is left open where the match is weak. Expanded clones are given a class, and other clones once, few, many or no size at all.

TGCGCCAGCAGCCGTCCTAGCGGGTCTTCGTCCTACGAGCAGTACTTC	CASSRPSGSSSYEQYF	TRBJ2-7	TRBD2	many	TRBV4-3
TGTGCCAGCACCAGAGGACAGGGGAGTATCGGGCAGTACTTC	CASTRGQGSIGQYF	TRBJ2-7	TRBD1	many	TRBV12-3/TRBV12-4
TGTGCCAGCAGTTACTCGACCAGGGCGGATCAGCCCCAGCATTTT	CASSYSTRADQPQHF	TRBJ1-5	NA	few	TRBV6-2/TRBV6-3
TGTGCCAGCAGTTCCAGTTTTAGCAATCAGCCCCAGCATTTT	CASSSSFSNQPQHF	TRBJ1-5	NA	NA	TRBV12-3/TRBV12-4
TGCGCCAGCAGCTTGTCAAGCGCACCCTACAATGAGCAGTTCTTC	CASSLSSAPYNEQFF	TRBJ2-1	NA	many	TRBV5-1
TGCGCCAGCAGCTTGGGGCAGCTTTCTGAAGCTTTCTTT	CASSLGQLSEAFF	TRBJ1-1	NA	many	TRBV5-1
TGTGCCAGCAGGACCGGTCGGGAAAACAAAAACATTCAGTACTTC	CASRTGRENKNIQYF	TRBJ2-4	NA	many	TRBV6-1
TGTGCCAGCAGCTTTGATCCGGCCCGCGCTGATGGCTACACCTTC	CASSFDPARADGYTF	TRBJ1-2	NA	NA	TRBV7-9
TGTGCCAGCAGCAAAAGAGCTGACAGGCCTCACTGCACAGATACGCAGTATTTT	CASSKRADRPHCTDTQYF	TRBJ2-3	NA	NA	TRBV21-1
TGTGCCAGCAGCTTGGCCCAAGGGGTCACCGGGGAGCTGTTTTTT	CASSLAQGVTGELFF	TRBJ2-2	NA	many	TRBV5-5
TGTGCCAGCTCACCCCGGGACAGGGTCAGGAACACTGAAGCTTTCTTT	CASSPRDRVRNTEAFF	TRBJ1-1	TRBD1	NA	TRBV18
TGTGCCAGCAGTTTAGCCAACCCTACCGGGTCCTATGGCTACACCTTC	CASSLANPTGSYGYTF	TRBJ1-2	NA	many	TRBV28
TGTGCCAGCAGCTTTTTTCACGGGACAGCTACCTACGAGCAGTACTTC	CASSFFHGTATYEQYF	TRBJ2-7	TRBD1	few	TRBV7-9
TGCGCCAGCACCCGGGGGCACTACAATGAGCAGTTCTTC	CASTRGHYNEQFF	TRBJ2-1	NA	many	TRBV5-1
TGCGCCAGCAGCCAAGACCGGGGGAATAATCAGCCCCAGCATTTT	CASSQDRGNNQPQHF	TRBJ1-5	NA	NA	TRBV4-3
TGTGCCAGCAGCCACGGGCAGCCCTATGGCTACACCTTC	CASSHGQPYGYTF	TRBJ1-2	NA	many	TRBV28
TGTGCCAGCAGTTTTCGGCTAGGAAGCACCGGGGAGCTGTTTTTT	CASSFRLGSTGELFF	TRBJ2-2	NA	NA	TRBV28
TGTGCCAGCAGTGGGACAGCTTACAATGAGCAGTTCTTC	CASSGTAYNEQFF	TRBJ2-1	NA	few	TRBV2
TGTGCCAGCAGCTCTGTGGGCTATGGCTACACCTTC	CASSSVGYGYTF	TRBJ1-2	NA	many	TRBV5-6
TGTGCCAGCAGCCTCTGGACAGGGACAACTAATGAAAAACTGTTTTTT	CASSLWTGTTNEKLFF	TRBJ1-4	TRBD1	few	TRBV7-9
TGTGCCAGCAGTTACGGTGAGGTAAACAATGAGCAGTTCTTC	CASSYGEVNNEQFF	TRBJ2-1	NA	few	TRBV6-5
TGCGCCAGCAGCCAAGTTCCAGGGGGCGAGCAGTACTTC	CASSQVPGGEQYF	TRBJ2-7	TRBD1	NA	TRBV4-1
TGCGCCAGCAGCTTGGGTTCTTCAACCGAAGAGACCCAGTACTTC	CASSLGSSTEETQYF	TRBJ2-5	NA	many	TRBV5-1
TGTGCCAGTAGTATCTACTTGACAGGGACAGTGGAGAGGAACATTCAGTACTTC	CASSIYLTGTVERNIQYF	TRBJ2-4	TRBD1	NA	TRBV19
TGTGCCAGCAGCCCTACTGGGCTGGAGACGCAGTATTTT	CASSPTGLETQYF	TRBJ2-3	NA	many	TRBV7-6
TGTGCCAGCAGCTTAAGTGCAGGACAGGGGAAGAGCGAGCAGTACTTC	CASSLSAGQGKSEQYF	TRBJ2-7	TRBD1	few	TRBV11-2
TGCAGTGCTAGAGATTGGGTAGCAGGTAACATTCAGTACTTC	CSARDWVAGNIQYF	TRBJ2-4	NA	many	TRBV20-1
TGTGCCACCTTAGGCCGGGACAGCAAATCTGGAAACACCATATATTTT	CATLGRDSKSGNTIYF	TRBJ1-3	TRBD1	many	TRBV10-3
TGTGCCAGCAGTTTAGCACAGGGGGAAGGGCAGTACTTC	CASSLAQGEGQYF	TRBJ2-7	TRBD1	many	TRBV12-3/TRBV12-4
TGTGCCAGCTCACCACTGGTGGAGGGAAAGACCCAGTACTTC	CASSPLVEGKTQYF	TRBJ2-5	NA	few	TRBV18
TGTGCCAGCTCACCTGGAAGTTCGGGCGGAAACACCATATATTTT	CASSPGSSGGNTIYF	TRBJ1-3	NA	NA	TRBV18
TGCAGTGCTAGAGAAGACAGCGATCAGCCCCAGCATTTT	CSAREDSDQPQHF	TRBJ1-5	NA	many	TRBV20-1
TGTGCCAGCAGTTTGACAGGGGCGGGGGATACGCAGTATTTT	CASSLTGAGDTQYF	TRBJ2-3	TRBD1	many	TRBV28
TGTGCCAGCGGCCCGGGACACAAAGGCAATCAGCCCCAGCATTTT	CASGPGHKGNQPQHF	TRBJ1-5	NA	few	TRBV28
TGTGCCAGCAGCCCTGGGGCCCTCCGGTCAACGGAAAAACTGTTTTTT	CASSPGALRSTEKLFF	TRBJ1-4	NA	NA	TRBV7-9
TGCAGCGGGCGACTGGACAGGGAGAGCACAGATACGCAGTATTTT	CSGRLDRESTDTQYF	TRBJ2-3	TRBD1	many	TRBV29-1
TGTGCCAGCAGCTTAGTGGGGGGCGACGGCCTCTATGGCTACACCTTC	CASSLVGGDGLYGYTF	TRBJ1-2	NA	few	TRBV7-8
TGTGCCAGCAGCGCCAGGGGTGGCTACGAGCAGTACTTC	CASSARGGYEQYF	TRBJ2-7	NA	many	TRBV9
TGTGCCACCTACAGGGCCACCTTCACCTACGAGCAGTACTTC	CATYRATFTYEQYF	TRBJ2-7	NA	few	TRBV28